The entry that follows covers one T cell receptor beta chain sequence. This record belongs to a study of blood T cell repertoires in COVID-19. Data came from immunoSEQ multiplex PCR; TCRdb stores just in-frame clones and leaves some out. The sample shows 89,000 or so clones, over 75% of them seen only once. With 2 bases clipped from V and 4 bases from J, the junction kept 5 bases outside the gene matches. Per germline, CDR1 GTSNPN and CDR2 SVGIG (reference sequence). The CDR3 contains 15 residues. The chain recombines TRBV30 with TRBJ1-1; 12 bases map to TRBD1. The clonotype originates from a human donor in a cohort sampled during active COVID-19. The source material was peripheral blood. The CDR3 protein is CAWSTGTGGPTEAFF. CDR3 in DNA: TGTGCCTGGAGTACCGGGACAGGGGGCCCCACTGAAGCTTTCTTT.